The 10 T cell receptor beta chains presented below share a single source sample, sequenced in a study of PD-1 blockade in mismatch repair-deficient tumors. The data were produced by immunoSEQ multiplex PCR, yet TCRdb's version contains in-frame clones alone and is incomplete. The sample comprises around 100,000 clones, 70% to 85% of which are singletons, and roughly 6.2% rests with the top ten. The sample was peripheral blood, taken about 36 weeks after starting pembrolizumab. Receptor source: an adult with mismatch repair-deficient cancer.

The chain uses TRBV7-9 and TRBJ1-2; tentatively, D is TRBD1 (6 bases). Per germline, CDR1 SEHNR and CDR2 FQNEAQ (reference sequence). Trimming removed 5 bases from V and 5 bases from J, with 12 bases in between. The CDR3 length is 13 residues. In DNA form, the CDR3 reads TGTGCCAGCAGCACCAGGGGAAAATATGGCTACACCTTC. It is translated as CASSTRGKYGYTF. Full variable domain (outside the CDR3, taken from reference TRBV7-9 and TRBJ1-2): DTGVSQNPRHKITKRGQNVTFRCDPISEHNRLYWYRQTLGQGPEFLTYFQNEAQLEKSRLLSDRFSAERPKGSFSTLEIQRTEQGDSAMYLCASSTRGKYGYTFGSGTRLTVV.

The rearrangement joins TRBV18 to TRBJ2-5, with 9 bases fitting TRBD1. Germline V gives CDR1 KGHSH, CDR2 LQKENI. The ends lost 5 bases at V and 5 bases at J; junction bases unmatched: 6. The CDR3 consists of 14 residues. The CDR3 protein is CASSAGTGLETQYF. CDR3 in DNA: TGTGCCAGCTCAGCCGGGACAGGGTTGGAGACCCAGTACTTC.

The CDR3 nucleotides read TGTGCCAGTATCCCGACAGGATATAGCAATCAGCCCCAGCATTTT. It specifies CASIPTGYSNQPQHF. The genes are TRBV19 and TRBJ1-5; tentatively, D is TRBD1 (6 bases). The germline CDR1 and CDR2 sequences are LNHDA and SQIVND (reference sequence). The CDR3 runs 15 residues. V lost 7 bases, J lost 0 bases, and 13 bases lay in between.

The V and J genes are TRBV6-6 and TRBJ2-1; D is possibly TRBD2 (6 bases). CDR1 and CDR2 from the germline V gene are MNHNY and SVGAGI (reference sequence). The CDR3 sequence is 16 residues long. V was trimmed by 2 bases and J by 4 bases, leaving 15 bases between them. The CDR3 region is CASSYPVRGTYNEQFF. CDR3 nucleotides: TGTGCCAGCAGTTACCCCGTCCGGGGGACTTACAATGAGCAGTTCTTC.

In DNA form, the CDR3 reads TGTGCCAGCAGCCCACTTGGGGGGGGCAGCTACTCTGGGGCCAACGTCCTGACTTTC. As protein: CASSPLGGGSYSGANVLTF. The chain has TRBV9 and TRBJ2-6; a possible D gene is TRBD2 (7 bases). The ends were cut back, 4 bases at V and 0 bases at J, with 20 bases in the middle. The germline gives CDR1 SGDLS, CDR2 YYNGEE. The CDR3 runs to 19 residues.

CDR3 DNA: TGTGCCAGCAGCTCTCGGACAGGGGGCACAGATACGCAGTATTTT. This gives the protein CASSSRTGGTDTQYF. The chain has TRBV11-3 and TRBJ2-3, with TRBD1 identical over 9 bases. CDR1 is SGHNT, CDR2 YENEEA, per germline. This CDR3 is 15 amino acids long. V gave up 4 bases and J gave up 1 base; unmatched junction bases: 3.

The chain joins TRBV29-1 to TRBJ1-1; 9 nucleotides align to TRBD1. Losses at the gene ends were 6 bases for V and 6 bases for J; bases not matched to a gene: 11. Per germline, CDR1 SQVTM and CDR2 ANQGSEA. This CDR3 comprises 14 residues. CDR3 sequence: CSVSRTGGSSEAFF. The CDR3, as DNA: TGCAGCGTGTCCCGTACAGGGGGCAGCTCTGAAGCTTTCTTT.

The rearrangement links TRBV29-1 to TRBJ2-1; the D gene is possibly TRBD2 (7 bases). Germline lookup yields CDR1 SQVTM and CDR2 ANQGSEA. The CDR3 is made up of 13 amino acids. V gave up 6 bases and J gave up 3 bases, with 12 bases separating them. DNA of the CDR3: TGCAGCGTCGGGGGGACACTCTACAATGAGCAGTTCTTC. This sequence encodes CSVGGTLYNEQFF.

The CDR3 DNA follows: TGTGCCAGCAGCAAACACGACAGTTCTACAGATACGCAGTATTTT. This encodes CASSKHDSSTDTQYF. The chain couples TRBV21-1 to TRBJ2-3; no check of the table's D call, TRBD1, against the DNA was made. TRBV21-1 is a pseudogene locus. There are 15 residues in the CDR3.

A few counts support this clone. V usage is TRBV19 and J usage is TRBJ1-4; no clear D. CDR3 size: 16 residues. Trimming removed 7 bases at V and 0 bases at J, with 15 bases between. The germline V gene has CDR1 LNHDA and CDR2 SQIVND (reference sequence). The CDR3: CASTQIRAATNEKLFF. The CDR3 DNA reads TGTGCCAGTACCCAGATCCGGGCTGCAACTAATGAAAAACTGTTTTTT.